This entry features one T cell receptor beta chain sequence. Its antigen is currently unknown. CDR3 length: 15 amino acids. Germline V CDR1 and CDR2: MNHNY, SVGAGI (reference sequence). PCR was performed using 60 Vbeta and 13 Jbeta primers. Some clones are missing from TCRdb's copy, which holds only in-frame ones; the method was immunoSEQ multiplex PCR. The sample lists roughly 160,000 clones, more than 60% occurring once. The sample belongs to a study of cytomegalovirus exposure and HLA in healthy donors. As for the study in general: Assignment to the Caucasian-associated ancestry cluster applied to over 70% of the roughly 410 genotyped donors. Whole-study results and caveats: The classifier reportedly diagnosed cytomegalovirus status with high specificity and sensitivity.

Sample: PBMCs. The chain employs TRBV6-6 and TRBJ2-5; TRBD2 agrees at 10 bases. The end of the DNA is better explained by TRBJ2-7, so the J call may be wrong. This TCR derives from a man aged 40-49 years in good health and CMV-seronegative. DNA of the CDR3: TGTGCCAGCAGTGGGACTAGCGCTCGCACCTACGAGCAGTACTTC. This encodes CASSGTSARTYEQYF.